This T cell receptor beta chain was identified during a study of PD-1 blockade in mismatch repair-deficient tumors. Time point here: identical approximately nine-day culture without peptide (control). Cells were stimulated around 10 days with each of several ELISpot-reactive neoantigens. Overall study results and limits: After pembrolizumab, tumor-resident clones rose rapidly, then generally contracted before radiologic responses.

Worth noting for this clone: What it binds is not known.

J was trimmed by 4 bases and V by 5 bases; bases with no gene match: 10. Germline CDR1 and CDR2: MNHEY and SMNVEV (reference sequence). There are 15 residues in the CDR3. The repertoire was sequenced with immunoSEQ multiplex PCR; TCRdb's copy has only in-frame clones and lacks some. The sample shows over 11,000 clones, 85% to 90% of them seen only once. The material was cells cultured in vitro, obtained from a patient treated with pembrolizumab. The chain joins TRBV27 to TRBJ1-2, with 7 bases aligning to TRBD1. This sequence originates from an adult with mismatch repair-deficient cancer. The CDR3 protein is CASSPRTGRFYGYTF. The DNA for the CDR3 is TGTGCCAGCAGTCCACGGACAGGAAGGTTCTATGGCTACACCTTC.